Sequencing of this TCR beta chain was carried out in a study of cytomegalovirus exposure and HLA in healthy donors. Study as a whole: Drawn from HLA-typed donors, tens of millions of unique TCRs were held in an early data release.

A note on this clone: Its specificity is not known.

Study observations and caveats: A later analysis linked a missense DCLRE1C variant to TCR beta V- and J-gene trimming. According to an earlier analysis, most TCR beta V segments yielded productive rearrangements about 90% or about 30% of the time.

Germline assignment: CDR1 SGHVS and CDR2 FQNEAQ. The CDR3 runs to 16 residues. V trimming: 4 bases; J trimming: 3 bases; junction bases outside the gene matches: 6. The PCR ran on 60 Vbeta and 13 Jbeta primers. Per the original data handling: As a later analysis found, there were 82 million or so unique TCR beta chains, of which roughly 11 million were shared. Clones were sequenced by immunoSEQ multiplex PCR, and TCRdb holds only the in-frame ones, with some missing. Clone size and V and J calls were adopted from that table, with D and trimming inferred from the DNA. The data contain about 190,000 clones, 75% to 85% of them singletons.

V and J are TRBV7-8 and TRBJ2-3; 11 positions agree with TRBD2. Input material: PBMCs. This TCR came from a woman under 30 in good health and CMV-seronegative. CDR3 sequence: CASSSETSGVTDTQYF. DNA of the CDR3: TGTGCCAGCAGCTCGGAGACTAGCGGGGTTACAGATACGCAGTATTTT. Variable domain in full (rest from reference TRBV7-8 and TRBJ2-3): GAGVSQSPRYKVAKRGQDVALRCDPISGHVSLFWYQQALGQGPEFLTYFQNEAQLDKSGLPSDRFFAERPEGSVSTLKIQRTQQEDSAVYLCASSSETSGVTDTQYFGPGTRLTVL.